This passage covers 3 T cell receptor beta chains from one sample sequenced in a study of sequential checkpoint blockade in melanoma. Treatment here: randomized to nivolumab then ipilimumab (arm A) or the reverse (arm B). Sequencing was performed with immunoSEQ multiplex PCR; in TCRdb, only in-frame clones are kept and a portion is missing. The table shows 2,500 to 4,000 clones, with 15% to 20% occurring only once. This material consisted of tumor tissue (inferred from file names), taken from a patient given nivolumab and ipilimumab in sequence. The receptor set was obtained from a human donor with melanoma.

This clone was counted only a few times. This chain joins TRBV15 and TRBJ2-3, with D possibly TRBD1 on 6 matching bases. The CDR3 extends over 16 amino acids. CDR1 is LNHNV, CDR2 YYDKDF, per germline (reference sequence). V was clipped by 3 bases and J by 2 bases, with 15 bases between them. The CDR3 loop reads CATSRDFRGPTDTQYF. The DNA of the CDR3 is TGTGCCACCAGCAGGGACTTCAGGGGACCCACAGATACGCAGTATTTT.

The chain employs TRBV5-1 and TRBJ2-2, with D tentatively TRBD1 (6 bases). The CDR3 covers 16 residues. Germline assignment: CDR1 SGHRS and CDR2 YFSETQ. V lost 0 bases and J lost 6, with 15 bases in between. Here the CDR3 DNA reads TGCGCCAGCAGCTTGGAGGACAGATTCCCTTCCGGGGAGCTGTTTTTT. Amino acid sequence: CASSLEDRFPSGELFF.

This chain uses TRBV6-8 with TRBJ1-1; D remains ambiguous. The CDR3 length is 17 residues. V was shortened by 0 bases and J by 0 bases, with 14 bases between the two germline ends. Germline-derived CDR1 and CDR2 are MNHGY and SAAAGT. The chain's CDR3 is CASSYSMAGIMNTEAFF. The DNA of the CDR3 is TGTGCCAGCAGTTACTCGATGGCGGGGATAATGAACACTGAAGCTTTCTTT.